What follows is one TCR beta chain and its context. Germline values: CDR1 MNHEY, CDR2 SVGAGI. The CDR3 is 14 amino acids. Trimming left V 2 bases short and J 7 bases short, with 11 bases between. Clones were read by immunoSEQ multiplex PCR, and TCRdb kept only the in-frame ones, dropping some. Of tens of thousands of clones listed, 75% to 95% are singletons. This record comes from a study of OX40 agonist ivuxolimab in advanced cancers. This receptor was taken from an adult with an advanced solid tumor such as melanoma, head and neck, liver or kidney cancer. Source: CD4+ or CD8+ T cells sorted from blood, taken in a trial of the OX40 agonist ivuxolimab. The V gene is TRBV6-5, the J gene TRBJ1-4; maybe TRBD1 (6 bases). The DNA of the CDR3 is TGTGCCAGCAGTTACAGCAGGGGTGGTGAAAAACTGTTTTTT. Its translation: CASSYSRGGEKLFF.